This TCR beta chain was found in a study of blood T cell repertoires in COVID-19. The V gene end was trimmed by 6 bases and the J gene end by 2 bases; junction bases not matched to a gene: 7. Germline V lookup: CDR1 LNHDA, CDR2 SQIVND (reference sequence). This CDR3 is built from 14 residues. The authors' processing: Reference gene primer amplification gave nucleated cell count estimates. Profiling relied on immunoSEQ multiplex PCR, and the TCRdb table lists in-frame clones only, not all of them. Clone size and the V and J calls come from that table; the DNA yielded D and trimming. The profile covers fewer than 200,000 clones, with 88% appearing a single time and 9% to 10% taken by the ten largest. Ages ranged from 18 to 89 years, with residence in 24 US areas.

The sequenced sample was PBMCs or T cells enriched from blood (not recorded which). The clonotype was recovered from a woman aged 18-29 years who had recovered from COVID-19. V and J are TRBV19 and TRBJ2-7; TRBD1 agrees at 7 bases. CDR3 in DNA: TGTGCCAGTAGAACGAACAGGGGAACCTACGAGCAGTACTTC. It translates to CASRTNRGTYEQYF. Looking up the rest from reference TRBV19 and TRBJ2-7 gives the full variable domain: DGGITQSPKYLFRKEGQNVTLSCEQNLNHDAMYWYRQDPGQGLRLIYYSQIVNDFQKGDIAEGYSVSREKKESFPLTVTSAQKNPTAFYLCASRTNRGTYEQYFGPGTRLTVT.